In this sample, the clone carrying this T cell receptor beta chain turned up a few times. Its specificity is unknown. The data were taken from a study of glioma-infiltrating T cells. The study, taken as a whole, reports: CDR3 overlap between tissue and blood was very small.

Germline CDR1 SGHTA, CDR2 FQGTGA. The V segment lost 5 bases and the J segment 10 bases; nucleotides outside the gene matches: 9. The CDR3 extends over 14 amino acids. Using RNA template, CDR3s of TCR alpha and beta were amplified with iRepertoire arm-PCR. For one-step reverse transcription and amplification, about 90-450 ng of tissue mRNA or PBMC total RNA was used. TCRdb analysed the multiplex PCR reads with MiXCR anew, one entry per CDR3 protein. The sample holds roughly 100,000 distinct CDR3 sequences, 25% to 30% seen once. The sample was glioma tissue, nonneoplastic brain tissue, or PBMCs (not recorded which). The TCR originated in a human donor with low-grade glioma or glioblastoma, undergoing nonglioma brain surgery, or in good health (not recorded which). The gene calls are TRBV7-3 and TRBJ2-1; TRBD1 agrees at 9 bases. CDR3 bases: TGTGCCAGCAGCCTACAGGGGGCTGGCAAGGAGCAGTTCTTC. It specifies CASSLQGAGKEQFF.